This is a list of T cell receptor beta chains from one sample in a study of T cell responses to AZD1222 COVID-19 vaccine. Profiled with immunoSEQ multiplex PCR; TCRdb holds only in-frame clones, not every one. The profile shows about 97,000 clones, more than 70% of them singletons. The specimen was peripheral blood, collected on day 0 of AZD1222 vaccination. The source of these receptors is an adult in good health. Both conserved end residues are part of each CDR3. D genes are given only for firm matches.

TRBV27	TRBJ2-7	TRBD2	TGTGCCAGCAGTGAGCGGGGGAGCTCCTACGAGCAGTACTTC	CASSERGSSYEQYF
TRBV6-5	TRBJ2-3	TRBD1	TGTGCCAGCAGGGACAGGGAATTGGCAGATACGCAGTATTTT	CASRDRELADTQYF
TRBV3-1/TRBV3-2	TRBJ2-2	TRBD1	TGTGCCAGCAGAAAAGACAGGGTTGTCGCCGGGGAGCTGTTTTTT	CASRKDRVVAGELFF
TRBV5-8	TRBJ2-7	.	TGTGCCAGCAATCGCCACTCCTACGAGCAGTACTTC	CASNRHSYEQYF
TRBV25-1	TRBJ2-6	TRBD1	TGTGCCAGCAGCTACAGGGGAACCTCTTCTGGGGCCAACGTCCTGACTTTC	CASSYRGTSSGANVLTF
TRBV5-4	TRBJ2-7	TRBD1	TGTGCCAGCAGCACCCGGGACAGCTACGAGCAGTACTTC	CASSTRDSYEQYF
TRBV28	TRBJ1-4	TRBD1	TGTGCCAGCAGTGACCCCAGGGGGCTGGGTGAAAAACTGTTTTTT	CASSDPRGLGEKLFF
TRBV15	TRBJ1-6	.	TGTGCCACCAGCAGAGATAAAGAGGGTAGTTCACCCCTCCACTTT	CATSRDKEGSSPLHF
TRBV6-6	TRBJ2-4	.	TGTGCCAGCAGTCCGCGTATTCGGGCAGGGACGCACATTCAGTACTTC	CASSPRIRAGTHIQYF
TRBV5-1	TRBJ1-4	.	TGCGCCAGCAGTGGCAATGGAAGGGAAAAACTGTTTTTT	CASSGNGREKLFF
TRBV5-6	TRBJ1-2	.	TGTGCCAGCAGCCGGGCGGGCCCCCGCTATGGCTACACCTTC	CASSRAGPRYGYTF
TRBV5-1	TRBJ2-7	.	TGCGCCAGCAGCTTGGCTGGAACCTACGAGCAGTACTTC	CASSLAGTYEQYF
TRBV3-1/TRBV3-2	TRBJ1-3	.	TGTGCCAGCACCCCGAGGGGGACCTCTGGAAACACCATATATTTT	CASTPRGTSGNTIYF
TRBV11-3	TRBJ1-2	.	TGTGCCAGCAGCTTCGGGGCAGATTATGGCTACACCTTC	CASSFGADYGYTF
TRBV5-4	TRBJ2-7	.	TGTGCCAGCAGCTTGCAAGGGCAGAACTACGAGCAGTACTTC	CASSLQGQNYEQYF
TRBV2	TRBJ1-2	TRBD1	TGTGCCAGCAGTGAGACAGGGAGTGGCTACACCTTC	CASSETGSGYTF